The sequence of this T cell receptor beta chain was determined in a study of blood T cell repertoires in COVID-19. On the study more broadly: PBMCs, B-cell-depleted T cells, or T cells were the source of the cDNA or gDNA that made up the material.

Per the study methods: Quantification of nucleated cells was approximated via reference gene primer amplification. Assay: immunoSEQ multiplex PCR; the TCRdb copy retains only in-frame clones and omits some. The DNA gave D and trimming, while V, J and clone size come from that table. Of approximately 77,000 clones in the sample, about four fifths are singletons; the top ten hold 15% to 20%. The CDR3 is 16 residues long. The V gene's germline CDR1 is LGHNA and CDR2 YNFKEQ. V gave up 8 bases and J gave up 0 bases; unmatched junction bases: 8. The rearrangement uses TRBV4-2 and TRBJ2-2; 8 bases are shared with TRBD1. The sequenced sample was peripheral blood. The receptor comes from a woman aged 55-70 years with acute or convalescent COVID-19. The CDR3 DNA follows: TGTGCCAGCTCTTTAGACAGGGGTGCGAACACCGGGGAGCTGTTTTTT. Protein sequence: CASSLDRGANTGELFF.